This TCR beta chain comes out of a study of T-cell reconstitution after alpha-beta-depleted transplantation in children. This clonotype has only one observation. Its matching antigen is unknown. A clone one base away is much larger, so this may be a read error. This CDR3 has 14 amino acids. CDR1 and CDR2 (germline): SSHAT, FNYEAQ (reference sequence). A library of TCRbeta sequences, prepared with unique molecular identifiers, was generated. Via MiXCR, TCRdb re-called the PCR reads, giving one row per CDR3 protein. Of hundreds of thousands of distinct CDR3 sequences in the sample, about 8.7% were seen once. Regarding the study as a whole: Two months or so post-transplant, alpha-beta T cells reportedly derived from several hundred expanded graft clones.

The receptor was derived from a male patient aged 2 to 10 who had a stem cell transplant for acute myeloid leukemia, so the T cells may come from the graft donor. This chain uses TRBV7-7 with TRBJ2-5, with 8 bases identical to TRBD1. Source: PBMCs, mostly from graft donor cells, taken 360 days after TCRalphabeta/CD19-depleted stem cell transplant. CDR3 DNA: TGTGCTAGCAGCCTGGACAGGGTGGTGGAGACCCGGTACTTC. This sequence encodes CASSLDRVVETRYF. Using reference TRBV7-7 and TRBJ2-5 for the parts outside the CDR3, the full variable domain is GAGVSQSPRYKVTKRGQDVTLRCDPISSHATLYWYQQALGQGPEFLTYFNYEAQPDKSGLPSDRFSAERPEGSISTLTIQRTEQRDSAMYRCASSLDRVVETRYFGPGTRLLVL.